The next 25 T cell receptor beta chains were all read from a single sample in a study of breast tumors, draining lymph nodes, adjacent tissues. TCRdb re-called the multiplex PCR reads through MiXCR, storing one row per CDR3 protein. The sample contains approximately 17,000 distinct CDR3 sequences, just under 45% of which appear only once. The sequenced material came from tumor-adjacent breast tissue. All receptors derive from a female donor with breast cancer. Some clones in this sample may be carry-over from other donors' samples.

This clonotype was observed at least ten times. The chain links TRBV3-1 to TRBJ2-1; 9 bases are a match to TRBD2. The germline V gene encodes CDR1 LGHDT and CDR2 YNNKEL (reference sequence). The CDR3 contains 14 residues. With 0 bases clipped from V and 8 bases from J, the junction kept 2 bases outside the gene matches. CDR3 sequence: CASSQEGLAYEQFF. The CDR3 nucleotides are TGTGCCAGCAGCCAAGAGGGACTAGCCTATGAGCAGTTCTTC.

The V call is TRBV5-6, the J call TRBJ1-1; 8 bases are a match to TRBD1. The CDR3 loop spans 14 amino acids. CDR1 and CDR2 (germline): SGHDT, YYEEEE. V shed 4 bases and J 1 base; nucleotides not matched to a gene: 3. In DNA, the CDR3 is TGTGCCAGCAGCCTGGGGACAGGGAACACTGAAGCTTTCTTT. This translates into CASSLGTGNTEAFF.

A remark on this clonotype: A junction end diverges from the germline sequence, so it may reflect a read error. The chain joins TRBV28 to TRBJ2-2, with 14 bases fitting TRBD2. This CDR3 has 14 residues. CDR1 is MDHEN and CDR2 is SYDVKM in the germline V gene. This chain's CDR3 is CTSTGLAGAGEPFF. CDR3 in DNA: TGTACCAGCACGGGACTAGCGGGAGCCGGGGAGCCGTTTTTT.

This clonotype appeared many times. This chain joins TRBV7-3 and TRBJ2-1; D is ambiguous. Germline V gene sequence: CDR1 SGHTA, CDR2 FQGTGA. This CDR3 comprises 16 residues. Trimming took 3 bases from V and 2 from J, leaving 14 bases between them. CDR3 protein: CASSLGSSTAYNEQFF. CDR3 coding DNA: TGTGCCAGCAGCTTGGGGTCCTCAACCGCCTACAATGAGCAGTTCTTC.

By share of the sample, this clonotype is medium-sized. The chain recombines TRBV15 with TRBJ2-7; 7 bases are a match to TRBD1. Trimming removed 2 bases from V and 4 bases from J; junction bases left unmatched: 5. The CDR3 runs 14 residues. The germline CDR1 and CDR2 sequences are LNHNV and YYDKDF (reference sequence). DNA of the CDR3: TGTGCCACCAGCAGACGGACAGGACGTTACGAGCAGTACTTC. It specifies CATSRRTGRYEQYF.

The rearrangement uses TRBV6-4 and TRBJ2-3; 13 bases map to TRBD2. J lost 2 bases, V lost 2 bases, and 1 base had no gene match. CDR3 length: 16 residues. Germline values: CDR1 MRHNA, CDR2 SNTAGT. The DNA for the CDR3 is TGTGCCAGCAGTGACGGGACTAGCGGGGACACAGATACGCAGTATTTT. It is translated as CASSDGTSGDTDTQYF.

The chain is built from TRBV5-1 and TRBJ2-3; 7 nucleotides match TRBD2. V shed 6 bases, J shed 1 base, and the junction held 8 bases outside the gene matches. The CDR3 has 15 residues. CDR1 and CDR2 from the germline V gene are SGHRS and YFSETQ. The CDR3 sequence is CASNPAGVGTDTQYF. In DNA form, the CDR3 reads TGCGCCAGCAACCCTGCGGGGGTAGGCACAGATACGCAGTATTTT.

The V and J genes are TRBV7-9 and TRBJ2-2, with D uncertain. The germline gives CDR1 SEHNR, CDR2 FQNEAQ (reference sequence). Trimming left V 6 bases short and J 9 bases short, with 14 bases between. The CDR3 sequence is 13 residues long. Here the CDR3 reads CASRGMGSRELFF. In nucleotides, the CDR3 is TGTGCCAGCAGGGGGATGGGGTCCCGGGAGCTGTTTTTT.

This chain connects TRBV6-6 to TRBJ2-1; D possibly corresponds to TRBD2 (6 bases). Germline V CDR1 and CDR2: MNHNY, SVGAGI (reference sequence). The CDR3 is made up of 15 amino acids. Trimming shortened V by 2 bases and J by 0 bases, and 8 bases separated the two germline ends. The CDR3 region is CASSYGGSSYNEQFF. The CDR3 region has the DNA TGTGCCAGCAGTTACGGGGGGAGCTCCTACAATGAGCAGTTCTTC.

In this sample, this clonotype is medium-sized. The V call is TRBV20-1, the J call TRBJ1-2; weak D call: TRBD1 (5 bases). The CDR3 is 15 amino acids. CDR1 DFQATT and CDR2 SNEGSKA come from the germline V gene (reference sequence). V was trimmed by 6 bases and J by 2 bases, leaving 19 bases between them. In DNA, the CDR3 is TGCAGTGCGTTCCCGGCCGGGGGGAGAAACTATGGCTACACCTTC. Translating it yields CSAFPAGGRNYGYTF.

By share, this clonotype ranks as medium-sized (0.01 to 0.1%). J is TRBJ2-7 and V is TRBV2; 11 nucleotides align to TRBD2. Germline assignment: CDR1 SNHLY and CDR2 FYNNEI. The CDR3 has 14 residues. The junction had 3 bases not matched to a gene; V was cut back by 6 bases and J by 2 bases. CDR3 residues: CASRGTSGAYEQYF. The DNA for the CDR3 is TGTGCCAGCAGGGGGACTAGCGGCGCCTACGAGCAGTACTTC.

The CDR3 spells CASSLGVGHNQPQHF. In DNA form, the CDR3 reads TGCGCCAGCAGCTTGGGGGTGGGACACAATCAGCCCCAGCATTTT. The V call is TRBV5-1, the J call TRBJ1-5; TRBD1 is a possible D gene (6 bases). This CDR3 has 15 residues. V lost 0 bases to trimming and J lost 3 bases, with 10 bases between them. Looked up from germline, CDR1 is SGHRS and CDR2 is YFSETQ. The complete variable domain, with remaining parts taken from reference TRBV5-1 and TRBJ1-5, reads KAGVTQTPRYLIKTRGQQVTLSCSPISGHRSVSWYQQTPGQGLQFLFEYFSETQRNKGNFPGRFSGRQFSNSRSEMNVSTLELGDSALYLCASSLGVGHNQPQHFGDGTRLSIL.

The chain combines TRBV10-2 with TRBJ2-7; TRBD2 agrees at 14 bases. V lost 2 bases and J lost 4; bases outside the gene matches: 1. Germline V gene data show CDR1 as WSHSY and CDR2 as SAAADI. This CDR3 comprises 15 residues. CDR3 residues: CASSEGTSGGYEQYF. Here the CDR3 DNA reads TGCGCCAGCAGTGAGGGGACTAGCGGGGGTTACGAGCAGTACTTC.

This clonotype was recorded many times. V usage is TRBV6-1 and J usage is TRBJ1-5, with 8 bases aligning to TRBD1. The V and J ends lost 4 bases and 4 bases, in that order; junction bases with no gene match: 3. The CDR3 is 14 residues long. Germline V lookup: CDR1 MNHNS, CDR2 SASEGT. The CDR3 nucleotides read TGTGCCAGCAGTGGCCGGACAGGGAATCAGCCCCAGCATTTT. Translation gives CASSGRTGNQPQHF.

By frequency in the sample, this clonotype is large (0.1 to 1%). V and J are TRBV6-2 or TRBV6-3 and TRBJ2-1, with D possibly called TRBD1 or TRBD2 (5 bases each). From germline, CDR1 is MNHEY and CDR2 SVGEGT. Trimming shortened V by 5 bases and J by 5 bases, and 19 bases separated the two germline ends. There are 16 residues in the CDR3. The CDR3 nucleotides are TGTGCCAGCAGTCCCGGGACGCCCTTGCTGAACAATGAGCAGTTCTTC. Translated, it gives CASSPGTPLLNNEQFF.

This clonotype is classed as medium-sized. The rearrangement joins TRBV11-3 to TRBJ2-3; TRBD1 matches 11 bases. Germline V lookup: CDR1 SGHNT, CDR2 YENEEA. This CDR3 has 14 residues. After removal of 5 bases from V and 5 bases from J, the junction contained 3 bases not matched to a gene. The CDR3 nucleotides are TGTGCCAGCAGCCTGGGACAGGGGGGAGATACGCAGTATTTT. Translating it yields CASSLGQGGDTQYF. Together with reference TRBV11-3 and TRBJ2-3, the CDR3 gives the full variable domain: EAGVVQSPRYKIIEKKQPVAFWCNPISGHNTLYWYLQNLGQGPELLIRYENEEAVDDSQLPKDRFSAERLKGVDSTLKIQPAELGDSAVYLCASSLGQGGDTQYFGPGTRLTVL.

This chain uses TRBV7-9 with TRBJ2-7, with D perhaps assigned TRBD1 or TRBD2 (5 bases each). Germline V gives CDR1 SEHNR, CDR2 FQNEAQ (reference sequence). The V end lost 1 base, the J end lost 2 bases, and 6 bases lay between the germline ends. There are 13 residues in the CDR3. The CDR3 nucleotides are TGTGCCAGCAGCTTAGGGGGGACCTACGAGCAGTACTTC. Residues: CASSLGGTYEQYF.

In the case of this clonotype: A much larger clone differs from this one at a single base, so this may be a read error. The V call is TRBV6-2 or TRBV6-3, the J call TRBJ2-4, with 10 bases identical to TRBD2. This CDR3 comprises 14 residues. Trimming removed 5 bases from V and 7 bases from J; junction bases left unmatched: 5. CDR1 is MNHEY, CDR2 SVGEGT, per germline. The CDR3 DNA reads TGTGCCAGCAGTCATAGACTAGCGGGTAACATTCAGTACTTC. Protein: CASSHRLAGNIQYF.

There are many counts of this clonotype. One junction end disagrees with the germline gene, perhaps due to a read error. The gene calls are TRBV6-5 and TRBJ2-5, with D unresolved. From germline, CDR1 is MNHEY and CDR2 SVGAGI. The CDR3 sequence is 15 residues long. CDR3 in DNA: TGTGCCAGCAGTCACTCGTTGCGGAACCAAGAGACCCAGTACTTC. Translated: CASSHSLRNQETQYF.

Comment on this clonotype: As the CDR3 is not closed by the conserved phenylalanine or tryptophan, this likely results from a read error. This chain links TRBV19 with TRBJ2-1; D not resolved. The germline CDR1 and CDR2 sequences are LNHDA and SQIVND (reference sequence). This CDR3 is 16 amino acids long. CDR3 sequence reads: CANSIVRVPSYNEQFL. The CDR3 DNA reads TGTGCCAATAGTATAGTTAGGGTTCCCTCCTACAATGAGCAGTTCCTC.

This clonotype was seen ten or more times. A read error is possible here, since a much larger clone lies one base away. The V gene is TRBV20-1, the J gene TRBJ1-2, with 7 bases matching TRBD1. Per the germline V gene, CDR1 is DFQATT and CDR2 is SNEGSKA (reference sequence). This CDR3 is 12 amino acids long. The CDR3 DNA follows: TGCAGTGCTCCGACAGGGAGCTATGGCTCCACCTTC. It encodes CSAPTGSYGSTF.

This sequence joins TRBV4-2 and TRBJ2-1, with TRBD2 identical over 14 bases. Germline V gene sequence: CDR1 LGHNA, CDR2 YNFKEQ. The CDR3 totals 17 residues. Trimming cost V 0 bases and J 7 bases; bases outside gene matches: 5. The CDR3 nucleotides read TGTGCCAGCAGCCAAGATGGGACTAGCGGGAGTGGGAATGAGCAGTTCTTC. Encoded protein: CASSQDGTSGSGNEQFF.

Note on this clonotype: The CDR3 end shows no conserved phenylalanine or tryptophan, and so a read error is likely. The DNA is left out, because the CDR3 cannot be placed on it with certainty; the CDR3 is given as TCRdb lists it. This chain connects TRBV5-1 to TRBJ2-3; TRBD2 is the table's D call and was not checked against the DNA. The length of the CDR3 is 16 amino acids, counting both ends. Germline V gives CDR1 SGHRS, CDR2 YFSETQ. The CDR3 reads CASSGGPGSGRPPPIN.

This clonotype is judged medium-sized. This chain uses TRBV20-1 with TRBJ1-2, with 10 bases lining up with TRBD1. V lost 6 bases to trimming and J lost 2 bases; unmatched junction nucleotides: 9. CDR3 length: 15 residues. Germline V gene lookup returns CDR1 DFQATT and CDR2 SNEGSKA (reference sequence). CDR3 nucleotides: TGCAGTGCCGAACGTGGACAGGGGGGAAACTATGGCTACACCTTC. Translating gives CSAERGQGGNYGYTF.

The chain joins TRBV5-1 to TRBJ2-2; 10 bases map to TRBD2. The CDR3 is 14 amino acids. J was trimmed by 5 bases and V by 3 bases; bases with no gene match: 1. The V gene's germline CDR1 is SGHRS and CDR2 YFSETQ. CDR3 protein: CASSSGLATGELFF. DNA of the CDR3: TGCGCCAGCAGCTCGGGACTAGCGACCGGGGAGCTGTTTTTT.